The TCR beta chain described here comes from a study of blood T cells in healthy people across ages. This clonotype was seen a few times. Its antigen is unidentified. Points from the study as a whole: In these data, TCR beta diversity tracked strongly with naive T cell percentage.

V shed 4 bases and J 2 bases; nucleotides not matched to a gene: 7. Germline V gives CDR1 KGHDR, CDR2 SFDVKD. This CDR3 is built from 17 residues. Together with a sample-barcoded 5' primer, a J-beta primer mix was included in a second PCR lasting about 7 to 11 cycles. There were at least 2.5 million CDR3-containing paired-end reads obtained from each sample. TCRdb processed the 5' RACE reads anew with MiXCR; each CDR3 protein has one entry. The top ten hold about a sixth of the sample, which has 790,000 or so distinct CDR3 sequences, more than 35% seen once. The origin of this receptor is a man aged 80 or over in good health. Sequenced: blood. The rearrangement joins TRBV24-1 to TRBJ2-3, with TRBD2 matching 11 bases. In DNA, the CDR3 is TGTGCCACCAGTGAGTCTACTAGCGGGAGTTTCACAGATACGCAGTATTTT. It codes for CATSESTSGSFTDTQYF.